This T cell receptor (beta chain) was found in a study of blood T cell repertoires in COVID-19. Study overall: The United States, Italy and Spain provided the acute and convalescent COVID-19 samples.

In the authors' methods: The authors estimated nucleated cell counts from reference gene primer amplification. The method was immunoSEQ multiplex PCR; TCRdb's version includes in-frame clones alone and lacks a portion of them. Clone size and V and J calls were adopted from that table, with D and trimming inferred from the DNA. The sample has 250,000 to 350,000 clones, 70% to 90% seen once. The sample holds a few counts of this clone. Patients from Seattle were sampled longitudinally, starting during active infection. This receptor was identified in a human donor with COVID-19, enrolled during active disease. The donor label of this sample is uncertain. The sequenced sample consisted of peripheral blood.

The CDR3 region is CASSYSRQGGRDQYF. In nucleotides, the CDR3 is TGTGCCAGCAGTTACTCGCGGCAAGGGGGCAGAGACCAGTACTTC. V and J are TRBV6-5 and TRBJ2-5; 7 positions agree with TRBD1. CDR3 length: 15 amino acids. Looked up from germline, CDR1 is MNHEY and CDR2 is SVGAGI. V lost 0 bases, J lost 10 bases, and 11 bases stayed unmatched.